Listed below are T cell receptor beta chains from one sample, sequenced in a study of tumor-infiltrating lymphocytes in primary liver carcinoma. Via MiXCR, TCRdb re-called the multiplex PCR reads, giving one row per CDR3 protein. Among hundreds of thousands of distinct CDR3 sequences, approximately 60% were seen once, and the ten largest hold roughly 10%. What was sequenced was peripheral blood. Receptor source: a middle-aged man with primary liver carcinoma and hepatitis B virus infection. Both conserved end residues are part of each CDR3. The D gene is left open where the match is weak. Expanded clones are given a class, and other clones once, few, many or no size at all.

>TRBJ2-7|once|-|TRBV6-2/TRBV6-3
CAGSFDSSYEQYF
TGTGCCGGCAGTTTCGACAGCTCCTACGAGCAGTACTTC
>TRBJ2-1|many|-|TRBV10-3
CAIRSLGGEQFF
TGTGCCATCAGGTCCCTGGGTGGTGAGCAGTTCTTC
>TRBJ1-2|-|-|TRBV5-5
CASNLNFYGYTF
TGTGCCAGCAACTTAAACTTCTATGGCTACACCTTC
>TRBJ2-7|many|TRBD2|TRBV6-1
CASSEGGGREQYF
TGTGCCAGCAGTGAAGGGGGGGGAAGGGAGCAGTACTTC
>TRBJ2-7|few|-|TRBV30
CAWEGPESSYEQYF
TGTGCCTGGGAGGGACCTGAGAGCTCCTACGAGCAGTACTTC
>TRBJ2-7|-|-|TRBV6-5
CASSYMGSHEQYF
TGTGCCAGCAGTTACATGGGCAGCCACGAGCAGTACTTC
>TRBJ2-2|many|-|TRBV12-3/TRBV12-4
CASRPENTGELFF
TGTGCCAGCAGACCCGAGAACACCGGGGAGCTGTTTTTT
>TRBJ2-7|once|TRBD1|TRBV6-6
CASSPTGGFYNQYF
TGTGCCAGCAGTCCGACAGGGGGCTTTTACAATCAGTACTTC
>TRBJ2-7|many|-|TRBV12-3/TRBV12-4
CASTPPGRNYEQYF
TGTGCCAGCACCCCACCGGGACGGAACTACGAGCAGTACTTC
>TRBJ2-1|-|TRBD2|TRBV12-3/TRBV12-4
CASSRTSGRGGDEQFF
TGTGCCAGCAGTCGGACTAGCGGGAGGGGAGGGGATGAGCAGTTCTTC
>TRBJ2-2|-|TRBD2|TRBV4-2
CVNSRGLAGSGELFF
TGTGTCAACAGCCGGGGACTAGCGGGTTCCGGGGAGCTGTTTTTT
>TRBJ1-4|-|-|TRBV4-3
CASRQDAPGVNEKLFF
TGCGCCAGCAGGCAAGATGCTCCGGGAGTCAACGAAAAACTGTTTTTT